This TCR beta chain was observed in a study of blood T cell repertoires in COVID-19. Study at large: Acute and convalescent COVID-19 specimens originated in the United States, Italy and Spain.

In the source study's methods: The authors estimated nucleated cell counts from reference gene primer amplification. The table came from immunoSEQ multiplex PCR; TCRdb's copy has only in-frame clones and leaves some out. For V, J and clone size, that table is used; D and trimming come from the DNA. The table has approximately 430,000 clones, 86% seen once. The table lists this clone with a count of one. Germline loops: CDR1 MNHEY, CDR2 SVGAGI. Trimming stripped 0 bases from V and 7 bases from J, with 15 bases between. The CDR3 contains 15 residues. The V and J genes are TRBV6-5 and TRBJ1-1, with D possibly matching TRBD1 (6 bases). The receptor was derived from a woman aged 25 to 39 with active or convalescent COVID-19. The sequenced sample consisted of peripheral blood. CDR3 region: CASSYSGGAAVEAFF. In DNA, the CDR3 is TGTGCCAGCAGTTACTCTGGGGGCGCGGCGGTTGAAGCTTTCTTT.